Here is one TCR beta chain with its context. What it binds is unknown. CDR1 and CDR2 (germline): SGHDT, YYEEEE. Losses at the gene ends were 0 bases for V and 4 bases for J; bases not matched to a gene: 2. The CDR3 sequence is 15 residues long. This record belongs to a study of long-term antiretroviral therapy in people with HIV. Study findings and constraints: Repertoires with HIV possessed tighter CDR3 length spans than those of controls. Repertoire composition at all time points was dominated by clones that had expanded before ART.

Run at survey level, the immunoSEQ assay was version v3.0. The table came from immunoSEQ multiplex PCR; TCRdb's copy has only in-frame clones and leaves some out. The repertoire includes about 39,000 clones, 86% of them detected once, and roughly 3.6% sits in the top ten. The V call is TRBV5-6, the J call TRBJ2-1; 9 bases match TRBD2. The TCR comes from a woman younger than 30 with HIV. The material sequenced was unsorted PBMCs, taken just before starting antiretroviral therapy. The CDR3 bases are TGTGCCAGCAGCTTGGACACTAGCGGGTACAATGAGCAGTTCTTC. Amino acid sequence: CASSLDTSGYNEQFF.